Listed below are T cell receptor beta chains from one sample, sequenced in a study of blood T cell repertoires in COVID-19. Sequencing used immunoSEQ multiplex PCR; TCRdb keeps in-frame clones, though not all of them. The sample lists a few hundred thousand clones, about 90% occurring once. Source material: PBMCs or T cells enriched from blood (not recorded which). These receptors came from a woman aged 45-65 years who had been exposed to COVID-19. CDR3s include the opening cysteine and the closing phenylalanine or tryptophan. D genes are given only for firm matches. Some rows have no size entry. The others give once, few or many, or a class for an expanded clone.

-	TRBV5-5	-	TRBJ1-5	CASSPGHGFNQPQHF	TGTGCCAGCAGCCCGGGACACGGATTCAATCAGCCCCAGCATTTT
-	TRBV13	-	TRBJ1-1	CASSLRGGPEAFF	TGTGCCAGCAGCTTGAGGGGGGGGCCTGAAGCTTTCTTT
-	TRBV2	TRBD2	TRBJ2-7	CASSVGGGWYEQYF	TGTGCCAGCAGTGTTGGGGGGGGATGGTACGAGCAGTACTTC
-	TRBV6-1	-	TRBJ1-1	CASSELVRGAFF	TGTGCCAGCAGTGAATTGGTCCGCGGAGCTTTCTTT
-	TRBV7-9	-	TRBJ2-5	CASSLSQGGGETQYF	TGTGCCAGCAGCTTAAGTCAGGGGGGTGGAGAGACCCAGTACTTC
-	TRBV4-1	-	TRBJ1-2	CASSQDRFGTRGFF	TGCGCCAGCAGCCAAGATAGATTCGGGACTAGGGGATTCTTC
-	TRBV5-6	-	TRBJ2-7	CASSFGGRRYEQYF	TGTGCCAGCAGCTTTGGTGGGAGACGGTACGAGCAGTACTTC
-	TRBV28	-	TRBJ1-1	CASSLERRLNTEAFF	TGTGCCAGCAGTTTAGAGCGCAGATTGAACACTGAAGCTTTCTTT
-	TRBV6-5	-	TRBJ2-7	CASSRRSVGSYEQYF	TGTGCCAGCAGTCGCCGGAGTGTCGGATCCTACGAGCAGTACTTC
many	TRBV11-3	TRBD2	TRBJ2-7	CASSSFATSEVPYEQYF	TGTGCCAGCAGCTCCTTCGCTACTAGCGAAGTTCCCTACGAGCAGTACTTC
-	TRBV5-5	-	TRBJ2-1	CASSFGGALNEQFF	TGTGCCAGCAGCTTTGGGGGGGCTTTAAATGAGCAGTTCTTC
-	TRBV3-1/TRBV3-2	-	TRBJ1-6	CASSLQGGGSPLHF	TGTGCCAGCAGCCTACAGGGTGGTGGTTCACCCCTCCACTTT
few	TRBV3-1/TRBV3-2	-	TRBJ1-2	CASSQLDTYGYTF	TGTGCCAGCAGCCAACTTGACACCTATGGCTACACCTTC
-	TRBV18	-	TRBJ1-3	CASSTLRPTTLSEGNTIYF	TGTGCCAGCTCAACACTACGACCAACTACCCTAAGCGAAGGAAACACCATATATTTT
-	TRBV27	-	TRBJ2-7	CASSGLTGERPYEQYF	TGTGCCAGCAGTGGCCTCACCGGGGAGCGACCGTACGAGCAGTACTTC
-	TRBV3-1/TRBV3-2	TRBD1	TRBJ2-7	CASSQDDRGLYEQYF	TGTGCCAGCAGCCAAGATGACAGGGGGCTCTACGAGCAGTACTTC
-	TRBV9	-	TRBJ1-1	CASSVSNTAEAFF	TGTGCCAGCAGCGTATCCAACACAGCTGAAGCTTTCTTT
once	TRBV5-4	TRBD1	TRBJ1-6	CASSLALERGPNSPLHF	TGTGCCAGCAGCTTGGCCCTCGAGAGGGGGCCGAATTCACCCCTCCACTTT
-	TRBV29-1	TRBD1	TRBJ1-2	CRTGTANYGYTF	TGCAGGACCGGGACAGCTAACTATGGCTACACCTTC
once	TRBV29-1	-	TRBJ1-1	CSVEFGQGNTEAFF	TGCAGCGTTGAATTCGGGCAGGGGAACACTGAAGCTTTCTTT
-	TRBV2	-	TRBJ1-2	CASSGISSYGYTF	TGTGCCAGCAGTGGAATCAGTTCCTATGGCTACACCTTC
-	TRBV4-1	TRBD1	TRBJ2-5	CASSPRPNRDSQETQYF	TGCGCCAGCAGCCCCCGACCCAACCGGGACAGTCAAGAGACCCAGTACTTC
-	TRBV7-9	TRBD1	TRBJ1-1	CASSPGTGGSLSTEAFF	TGTGCCAGCAGCCCAGGGACAGGGGGGTCCCTATCCACTGAAGCTTTCTTT
-	TRBV25-1	-	TRBJ2-3	CASAVGSRTDTQYF	TGTGCCAGTGCGGTCGGGAGTCGGACAGATACGCAGTATTTT
once	TRBV7-2	-	TRBJ1-5	CASSLGRGGRPQHF	TGTGCCAGCAGCTTAGGTCGGGGGGGTCGGCCCCAGCATTTT
-	TRBV25-1	-	TRBJ2-3	CASSEQGILTDTQYF	TGTGCCAGCAGTGAACAGGGGATCCTCACAGATACGCAGTATTTT
-	TRBV5-6	TRBD1	TRBJ1-6	CASNERSGQGVTPLHF	TGTGCCAGCAACGAGAGGTCGGGACAGGGAGTTACACCCCTCCACTTT
-	TRBV10-3	-	TRBJ2-6	CAISESGAGGPGANVLTF	TGTGCCATCAGTGAGTCCGGGGCTGGGGGCCCTGGGGCCAACGTCCTGACTTTC
few	TRBV4-2	TRBD1	TRBJ1-4	CASSQGEGTGNEKLFF	TGTGCCAGCAGCCAAGGAGAGGGGACAGGGAATGAAAAACTGTTTTTT